This T cell receptor (beta chain) was sequenced for a study of blood T cells in healthy people across ages. Study-level results: A roughly linear fall in TCR beta diversity per million T cells was seen with increasing age. A conclusive naive versus antigen-experienced comparison was prevented by the unsorted PBMCs. Across samples, TCR beta diversity tracked strongly with naive T cell percentage.

This clonotype came up a few times. Its antigen is unknown. Germline V gene lookup returns CDR1 KGHSH and CDR2 LQKENI. The CDR3 length is 14 residues. Trimming cost V 4 bases and J 10 bases; bases outside gene matches: 10. Through a sample-barcoded 5' primer and a J-beta primer mix, a second PCR was run for roughly 6 to 11 cycles. Every cDNA was tagged by a template-switch adaptor with 12 random nucleotides. MiXCR, run by TCRdb on the 5' RACE reads, gives a single entry per CDR3 protein. Among 710,000 or so distinct CDR3 sequences listed, roughly 20% were seen once. This chain links TRBV18 with TRBJ1-1; 9 bases fit TRBD1. The sequenced sample was blood. This sequence originates from a man aged 65-85 years in good health. As DNA, the CDR3 is TGTGCCAGCTCACGAGAAACAGGGGGCTTAGTAGCTTTCTTT. Translating it yields CASSRETGGLVAFF.